This T cell receptor (beta chain) was sequenced in a study of OX40 agonist ivuxolimab in advanced cancers. Whole-study context: At 82.7% male, the cohort had a mean age of 60 years, ranging from about 20 to 79. Findings of the study overall: By week 6 at 0.1 to 3.0 mg/kg, blood CD4+ and CD8+ T cells had expanded clonally. On average, CD8+ T cells had more expanded clones than CD4+.

In regard to this clone: What it recognizes is unknown.

Looked up from germline, CDR1 is MNHEY and CDR2 is SMNVEV (reference sequence). V lost 3 bases and J lost 3, with 12 bases in between. CDR3 size: 14 residues. Assay used: immunoSEQ multiplex PCR; TCRdb lists only in-frame clones, some missing. The sample comprises about 79,000 clones, roughly 94% of which are singletons, and 8.5% to 10% rests with the top ten. J is TRBJ2-7 and V is TRBV27; possibly TRBD2 for D (6 bases). The specimen was CD4+ or CD8+ T cells sorted from blood, collected in a trial of the OX40 agonist ivuxolimab. The TCR sequence derives from an adult with an advanced solid tumor such as melanoma, head and neck, liver or kidney cancer. CDR3 in DNA: TGTGCCAGCAGTTTGCGACTAGGTCTCTACGAGCAGTACTTC. It specifies CASSLRLGLYEQYF.